The T cell receptor beta chain described here comes from a study of T-cell memory formation after mild COVID-19. Constant-segment primers were used for 5'RACE, and the resulting TCR alpha and TCR beta cDNA libraries carried sample barcodes and UMIs. MiXCR was run by TCRdb on the 5' RACE reads, yielding one entry per CDR3 protein. Of 450,000 to 700,000 distinct CDR3 sequences in the sample, roughly 18% were seen once. V was clipped by 6 bases and J by 0 bases, with 12 bases between them. CDR3 size: 13 residues. Germline CDR1 is SQVTM and CDR2 is ANQGSEA. The rearrangement uses TRBV29-1 and TRBJ2-7; possible D gene TRBD1, 5 bases. The sequenced sample was PBMCs or a T cell subset sorted from them (not recorded which). The sequence derives from an adult woman who had mild COVID-19 (a few samples of this study predate the infection). Cell type and time point are not known. Written as DNA, the CDR3 is TGCAGCGTCGGACAATCACCCTCCTACGAGCAGTACTTC. Its translation: CSVGQSPSYEQYF.